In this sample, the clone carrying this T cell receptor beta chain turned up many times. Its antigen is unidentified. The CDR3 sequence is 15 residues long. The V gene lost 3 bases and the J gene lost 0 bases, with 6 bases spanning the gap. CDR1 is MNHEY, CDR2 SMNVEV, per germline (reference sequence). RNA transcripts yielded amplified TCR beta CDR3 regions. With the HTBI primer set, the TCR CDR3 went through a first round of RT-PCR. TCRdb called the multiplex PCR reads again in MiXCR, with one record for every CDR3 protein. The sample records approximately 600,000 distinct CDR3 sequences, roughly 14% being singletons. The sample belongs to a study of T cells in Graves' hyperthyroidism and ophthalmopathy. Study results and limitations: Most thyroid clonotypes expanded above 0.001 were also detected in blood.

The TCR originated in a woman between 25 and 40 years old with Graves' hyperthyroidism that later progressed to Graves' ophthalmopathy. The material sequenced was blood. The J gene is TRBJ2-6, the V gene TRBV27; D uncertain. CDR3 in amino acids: CASSFLGSGANVLTF. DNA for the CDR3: TGTGCCAGCAGTTTCCTAGGCTCTGGGGCCAACGTCCTGACTTTC.